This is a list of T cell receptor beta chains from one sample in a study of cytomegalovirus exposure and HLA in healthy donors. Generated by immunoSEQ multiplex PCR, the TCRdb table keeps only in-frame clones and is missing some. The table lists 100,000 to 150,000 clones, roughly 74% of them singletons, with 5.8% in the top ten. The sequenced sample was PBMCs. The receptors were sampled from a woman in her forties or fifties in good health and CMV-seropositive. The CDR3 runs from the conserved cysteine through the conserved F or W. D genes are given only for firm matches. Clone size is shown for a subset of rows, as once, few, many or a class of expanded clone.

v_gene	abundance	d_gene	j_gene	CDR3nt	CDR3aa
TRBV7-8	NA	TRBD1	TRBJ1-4	TGTGCCAGCAGCTTGAACAGGGGGCTTAATGAAAAACTGTTTTTT	CASSLNRGLNEKLFF
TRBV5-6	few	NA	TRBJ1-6	TGTGCCAGCAGCTCCGGGACTTCCATGTCACCCCTCCACTTT	CASSSGTSMSPLHF
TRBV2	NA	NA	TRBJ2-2	TGTGCCAGCACGGCCCAAAGCGCGAACACCGGGGAGCTGTTTTTT	CASTAQSANTGELFF
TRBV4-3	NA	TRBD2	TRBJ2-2	TGCGCCAGCAGCCGATCTACCGGGGGGATTAACACCGGGGAGCTGTTTTTT	CASSRSTGGINTGELFF
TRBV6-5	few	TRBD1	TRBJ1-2	TGTGCCAGCAGTTACTCGAGAGGGGGCGATGGCTACACCTTC	CASSYSRGGDGYTF
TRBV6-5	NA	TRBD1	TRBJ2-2	TGTGCCAGCAGCCCCCAGGGGGTGGTCACCGGGGAGCTGTTTTTT	CASSPQGVVTGELFF
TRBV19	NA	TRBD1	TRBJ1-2	TGTGCCAGTACTAACACAGGGGGCGACGGCTACACCTTC	CASTNTGGDGYTF
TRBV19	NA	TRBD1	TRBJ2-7	TGTGCCAGTAGGGGGACAGCCTACGAGCAGTACTTC	CASRGTAYEQYF
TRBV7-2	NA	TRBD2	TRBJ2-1	TGTGCCAGCCGGACTAGCGGGGGCCGCTCCTACAATGAGCAGTTCTTC	CASRTSGGRSYNEQFF
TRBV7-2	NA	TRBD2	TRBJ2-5	TGTGCCAGCAGCGGGATCTGGACTAGTACTGGGGAGACCCAGTACTTC	CASSGIWTSTGETQYF
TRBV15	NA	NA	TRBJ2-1	TGTGCCACCGGGGTCGGTGCCCGGGGGTGGGAGTTCTTC	CATGVGARGWEFF
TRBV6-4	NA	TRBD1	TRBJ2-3	TGTGCCAGCAAACCGTTCGGACAGGAAAACACAGATACGCAGTATTTT	CASKPFGQENTDTQYF
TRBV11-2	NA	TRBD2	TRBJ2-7	TGTGCCAGCAGCCTAAGACTAGCGAACTCCTACGAGCAGTACTTC	CASSLRLANSYEQYF
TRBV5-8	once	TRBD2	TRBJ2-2	TGTGCCAGCAGCCCGGGACTAGCGGGGGGGAACACCGGGGAGCTGTTTTTT	CASSPGLAGGNTGELFF
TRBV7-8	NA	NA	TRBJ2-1	TGTGCCAGCAGCTTTCTTAGGGGCGATGAGCAGTTCTTC	CASSFLRGDEQFF
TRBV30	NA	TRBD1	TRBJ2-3	TGTGCCTGGGGTGGACAGGGAGGTCCCTACACAGATACGCAGTATTTT	CAWGGQGGPYTDTQYF
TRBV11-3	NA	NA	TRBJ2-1	TGTGCCAGCAGCTTAGGCCCGGACAGCTTCGCCAATGAGCAGTTCTTC	CASSLGPDSFANEQFF
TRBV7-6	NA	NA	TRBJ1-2	TGTGCCAGCAGCCCCATCGGGTACTATGGCTACACCTTC	CASSPIGYYGYTF
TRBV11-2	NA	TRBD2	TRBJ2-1	TGTGCCAGCAGCCCCCTGGCGGGGGATTCCTACAATGAGCAGTTCTTC	CASSPLAGDSYNEQFF
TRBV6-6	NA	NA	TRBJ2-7	TGTGCCAGCAGTTTTGGACAGGCGGGGTCCTACGAGCAGTACTTC	CASSFGQAGSYEQYF
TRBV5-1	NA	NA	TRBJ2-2	TGCGCCAGCAGCCCCGCCCCGCAGACCGGGGAGCTGTTTTTT	CASSPAPQTGELFF
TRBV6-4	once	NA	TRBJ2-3	TGTGCCAGCAGTGTCGGCGGGGCCAGCACAGATACGCAGTATTTT	CASSVGGASTDTQYF
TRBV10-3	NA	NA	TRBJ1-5	TGTGCCATCGGAGGGACCCTCAATCAGCCCCAGCATTTT	CAIGGTLNQPQHF
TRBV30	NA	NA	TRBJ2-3	TGTGCCTGGAGTGTAAAGAGGGCAGATACGCAGTATTTT	CAWSVKRADTQYF
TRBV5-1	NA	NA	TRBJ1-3	TGCGCCAGCAGCTTGAATGGTTTAGGTACAGGGACTGGAAACACCATATATTTT	CASSLNGLGTGTGNTIYF
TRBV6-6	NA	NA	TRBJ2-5	TGTGCCAGCACACCACAGGGTCAAGAGACCCAGTACTTC	CASTPQGQETQYF
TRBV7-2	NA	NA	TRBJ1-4	TGTGCCAGCAGCTTAGTTCCGGGATCTAATGAAAAACTGTTTTTT	CASSLVPGSNEKLFF
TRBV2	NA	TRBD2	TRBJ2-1	TGTGCCAGATTCGGGACTAGCGGGGCGGCTGAGCAGTTCTTC	CARFGTSGAAEQFF
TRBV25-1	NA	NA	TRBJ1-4	TGTGCCAGCAGTGAAAATAGGTGGGCGACGGGGGGAAATGAAAAACTGTTTTTT	CASSENRWATGGNEKLFF
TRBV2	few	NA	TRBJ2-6	TGTGCCAGCAGGGGGCTGCTCGTCGGGGCCAACGTCCTGACTTTC	CASRGLLVGANVLTF
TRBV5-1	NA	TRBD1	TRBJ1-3	TGCGCCAGCAGCTGGACAGGGCCTGGAAACACCATATATTTT	CASSWTGPGNTIYF
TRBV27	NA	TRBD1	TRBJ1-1	TGTGCCAGCAGGCGGGACAGGGAGAACACTGAAGCTTTCTTT	CASRRDRENTEAFF
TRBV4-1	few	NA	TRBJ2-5	TGCGCCAGCAGCTCAGGGCAATACTGGGAGACCCAGTACTTC	CASSSGQYWETQYF
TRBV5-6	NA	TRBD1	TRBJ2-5	TGTGCCAGCAGCTTAGGACAGGGAGAGACCCAGTACTTC	CASSLGQGETQYF
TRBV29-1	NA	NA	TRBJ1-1	TGCAGCGTCCAAGCCCAGGGCAACACTGAAGCTTTCTTT	CSVQAQGNTEAFF
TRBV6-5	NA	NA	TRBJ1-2	TGTGCCACCGGGAGGGGCGCGGACTATGGCTACACCTTC	CATGRGADYGYTF
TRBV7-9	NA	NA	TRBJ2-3	TGTGCCAGCAGCTTAGCCCGTAGGGGTCTGGCAGATACGCAGTATTTT	CASSLARRGLADTQYF
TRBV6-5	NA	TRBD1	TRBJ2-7	TGTGCCAGCTGGGCCGCGGGACAGGGGCCCTACGAGCAGTACTTC	CASWAAGQGPYEQYF
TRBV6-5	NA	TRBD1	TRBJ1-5	TGTGCCAGCAGTGCGGGGACAGATCAGCCCCAGCATTTT	CASSAGTDQPQHF
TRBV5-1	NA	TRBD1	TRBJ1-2	TGCGCCAGCAGCTTGGCCGGGACAGGGACAGAGGTAGATGGCTACACCTTC	CASSLAGTGTEVDGYTF
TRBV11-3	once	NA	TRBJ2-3	TGTGCCAGCAGCTTACACACAGATACGCAGTATTTT	CASSLHTDTQYF
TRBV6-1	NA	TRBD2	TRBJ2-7	TGTGCCAGCACGACCTGGCGGGGGGCCCTACCGGAGCAGTACTTC	CASTTWRGALPEQYF
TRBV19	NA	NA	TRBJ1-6	TGTGCCAGCAGTCGGGGGGGCTCCTATAATTCACCCCTCCACTTT	CASSRGGSYNSPLHF
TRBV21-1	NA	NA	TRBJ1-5	TGTGCCAGCAGCAGCTGGACAAGCGCTCTCATTTATAGCAATCAGCCCCAGCATTTT	CASSSWTSALIYSNQPQHF
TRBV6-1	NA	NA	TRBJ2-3	TGTGCCAGCAGTGAAGCGCATGTGCTGGGACTCCGCACAGATACGCAGTATTTT	CASSEAHVLGLRTDTQYF
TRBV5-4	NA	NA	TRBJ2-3	TGTGCCAGCAGCCCATCGGGGGGCTTGACAGATACGCAGTATTTT	CASSPSGGLTDTQYF
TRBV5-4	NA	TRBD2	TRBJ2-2	TGTGCCAGCAGCCCGGGCGGGGGGGCGTGGGAGCTGTTTTTT	CASSPGGGAWELFF
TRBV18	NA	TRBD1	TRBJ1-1	TGTGCCAGCTCACCCGACAGGGGCAGAGACACTGAAGCTTTCTTT	CASSPDRGRDTEAFF
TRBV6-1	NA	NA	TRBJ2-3	TGTGCCAGCAGTGAATATTCAGGGATGGATACGCAGTATTTT	CASSEYSGMDTQYF
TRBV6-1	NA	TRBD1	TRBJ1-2	TGTGCCAGCAATCCCCGGACAGGGAGGGCTGGCTACACCTTC	CASNPRTGRAGYTF
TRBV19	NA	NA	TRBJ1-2	TGTGCCAGTAGTATAGAAGGCAGGGGCTATGGCTACACCTTC	CASSIEGRGYGYTF
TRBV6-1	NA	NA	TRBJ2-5	TGTGCCAGCAGGACCCTTGGGGCAGAGACCCAGTACTTC	CASRTLGAETQYF
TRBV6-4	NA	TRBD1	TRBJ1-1	TGTGCCAGCAGTCAGACAGGGACGAGCACTGAAGCTTTCTTT	CASSQTGTSTEAFF